The 20 T cell receptor beta chains below come from one sample, sequenced in a study of blood T cell repertoires in COVID-19. Repertoires were generated with immunoSEQ multiplex PCR, while TCRdb's copy carries only in-frame clones and drops some. The table includes 230,000 or so clones, approximately 81% detected once. Material for sequencing was PBMCs or T cells enriched from blood (not recorded which). Receptors originate from a woman aged 45 to 65 who had been exposed to COVID-19.

This clone was detected a few times. V and J are TRBV9 and TRBJ2-6, with a possible D match to TRBD1 (6 bases). The CDR3 runs to 18 residues. V dropped 1 base and J dropped 0 bases, with 14 bases sitting between them. Germline CDR1 is SGDLS and CDR2 is YYNGEE. This CDR3 reads CASSVHSGTPSGANVLTF. Written as DNA, the CDR3 is TGTGCCAGCAGCGTACACTCCGGGACACCCTCTGGGGCCAACGTCCTGACTTTC.

The rearrangement uses TRBV5-4 and TRBJ1-5; tentatively, D is TRBD1 (6 bases). Trimming shortened V by 0 bases and J by 6 bases, and 13 bases separated the two germline ends. Germline assignment: CDR1 SGHNT and CDR2 YYREEE (reference sequence). This CDR3 contains 15 residues. CDR3 bases: TGTGCCAGCAGCTTGGACAGGGCCGATTTTCAGCCCCAGCATTTT. Encoded protein: CASSLDRADFQPQHF.

This chain uses TRBV7-9 with TRBJ2-5, with 10 bases matching TRBD1. The V gene's germline CDR1 is SEHNR and CDR2 FQNEAQ (reference sequence). V dropped 1 base and J dropped 2; count of bases not matched to a gene: 4. CDR3 length: 16 amino acids. CDR3 nucleotides: TGTGCCAGCAGCTTAGGGGACAGGGGTAGACAAGAGACCCAGTACTTC. Its protein is CASSLGDRGRQETQYF.

This clone occurred once. The V gene is TRBV30, the J gene TRBJ2-5, with 10 bases that match TRBD2. This CDR3 contains 14 residues. J was trimmed by 4 bases and V by 0 bases; bases with no gene match: 2. The germline V gene encodes CDR1 GTSNPN and CDR2 SVGIG (reference sequence). In nucleotides, the CDR3 is TGTGCCTGGAGTGTATGGACTAGCGGAGAGACCCAGTACTTC. As protein: CAWSVWTSGETQYF.

The rearrangement links TRBV19 to TRBJ1-1; D possibly corresponds to TRBD1 (5 bases). Trimming removed 4 bases from V and 1 base from J, with 13 bases in between. This CDR3 has 15 amino acids. Germline V gives CDR1 LNHDA, CDR2 SQIVND (reference sequence). This CDR3 is CASSTTGSGNTEAFF. CDR3 nucleotide sequence: TGTGCCAGTAGTACTACAGGTTCGGGGAACACTGAAGCTTTCTTT. Based on the CDR3 plus reference TRBV19 and TRBJ1-1, the full variable domain is DGGITQSPKYLFRKEGQNVTLSCEQNLNHDAMYWYRQDPGQGLRLIYYSQIVNDFQKGDIAEGYSVSREKKESFPLTVTSAQKNPTAFYLCASSTTGSGNTEAFFGQGTRLTVV.

This chain connects TRBV27 to TRBJ2-7; D unresolved. The CDR3 sequence is 13 residues long. Looked up from germline, CDR1 is MNHEY and CDR2 is SMNVEV (reference sequence). Deletions cut 3 bases from V and 3 bases from J, with 9 bases between. CDR3 loop: CASSLSRSYEQYF. CDR3 coding DNA: TGTGCCAGCAGTTTGTCCCGGAGCTACGAGCAGTACTTC.

The J gene is TRBJ2-7, the V gene TRBV21-1; the table names TRBD1, a call not compared with the DNA. TRBV21-1 is a listed pseudogene. The CDR3 is 15 residues long. CDR3 loop: CASSGPDTSSYEQYF. CDR3 DNA sequence: TGTGCCAGCAGCGGGCCCGACACGAGCTCCTACGAGCAGTACTTC.

As to this clone: The same CDR3 also results from other DNA sequences found in this sample. V and J are TRBV18 and TRBJ1-1; 8 bases match TRBD1. From germline, CDR1 is KGHSH and CDR2 LQKENI. The CDR3 runs to 15 residues. The trim removed 1 base at V and 5 bases at J, leaving 6 bases unmatched. The chain's CDR3 is CASSPLQGGGTEAFF. CDR3 coding DNA: TGTGCCAGCTCACCACTACAGGGGGGAGGTACTGAAGCTTTCTTT.

V gene TRBV4-3 combines with J gene TRBJ2-7, with D perhaps matching TRBD2 (6 bases). There are 15 residues in the CDR3. The V end lost 6 bases, the J end lost 3 bases, and 18 bases lay between the germline ends. Germline V gives CDR1 LGHNA, CDR2 YSLEER. In DNA form, the CDR3 reads TGCGCCAGCAGTCGGGACTTCGGCGTCATCTACGAGCAGTACTTC. Translation gives CASSRDFGVIYEQYF.

This clone was seen only a few times. V and J are TRBV3-1 (or the pseudogene TRBV3-2) and TRBJ2-7; TRBD1 matches at 9 bases. The CDR3 consists of 13 residues. The germline V gene has CDR1 LGHDT and CDR2 YNNKEL (reference sequence). J was trimmed by 7 bases and V by 1 base; bases with no gene match: 2. The CDR3 loop reads CASSQGTGVEQYF. The CDR3, as DNA: TGTGCCAGCAGCCAAGGGACAGGGGTAGAGCAGTACTTC.

The chain employs TRBV6-1 and TRBJ1-2; D gene ambiguous. Germline values: CDR1 MNHNS, CDR2 SASEGT. The CDR3 length is 11 residues. V lost 3 bases and J lost 9, with 8 bases in between. This chain's CDR3 is CASSDQSSYTF. CDR3 nucleotide sequence: TGTGCCAGCAGTGACCAATCTAGCTACACCTTC.

This sequence joins TRBV5-1 and TRBJ2-7; D is perhaps TRBD2 (6 bases). The V gene lost 0 bases and the J gene lost 2 bases, with 9 bases spanning the gap. Germline assignment: CDR1 SGHRS and CDR2 YFSETQ. This CDR3 is built from 14 residues. CDR3 sequence: CASSLGDFTYEQYF. The CDR3 DNA reads as TGCGCCAGCAGCTTGGGGGACTTCACCTACGAGCAGTACTTC.

Only a few counts were recorded for this clone. The rearrangement uses TRBV7-9 and TRBJ1-1; 7 bases align to TRBD1. The V gene's germline CDR1 is SEHNR and CDR2 FQNEAQ (reference sequence). The V gene end was trimmed by 1 base and the J gene end by 7 bases; junction bases not matched to a gene: 9. The CDR3 runs 15 residues. The CDR3 coding sequence is TGTGCCAGCAGCTTAGGTGGGACAGCACTTTATGAAGCTTTCTTT. Translation: CASSLGGTALYEAFF. Using reference TRBV7-9 and TRBJ1-1 for the parts outside the CDR3, the full variable domain is DTGVSQNPRHKITKRGQNVTFRCDPISEHNRLYWYRQTLGQGPEFLTYFQNEAQLEKSRLLSDRFSAERPKGSFSTLEIQRTEQGDSAMYLCASSLGGTALYEAFFGQGTRLTVV.

The chain joins TRBV13 to TRBJ1-3; D gene unclear. The germline V gene has CDR1 PRHDT and CDR2 FYEKMQ (reference sequence). V was pared by 1 base and J by 4 bases, with 20 bases between. The CDR3 loop spans 18 amino acids. The CDR3 DNA is TGTGCCAGCAGCTTAGCCGTAGGTGGCTGGACTGGCGGAAACACCATATATTTT. Translating it yields CASSLAVGGWTGGNTIYF. The variable domain in full, with the rest retrieved from reference TRBV13 and TRBJ1-3, is AAGVIQSPRHLIKEKRETATLKCYPIPRHDTVYWYQQGPGQDPQFLISFYEKMQSDKGSIPDRFSAQQFSDYHSELNMSSLELGDSALYFCASSLAVGGWTGGNTIYFGEGSWLTVV.

V and J are TRBV6-1 and TRBJ1-6; TRBD1 might be the D (5 bases). Germline V gene sequence: CDR1 MNHNS, CDR2 SASEGT. Trimming pared 3 bases from V and 6 bases from J, leaving 27 bases between. The length of the CDR3 is 20 residues. CDR3 residues: CASSDNPAKGLKSSNSPLHF. CDR3 in DNA: TGTGCCAGCAGTGATAACCCCGCGAAGGGACTTAAGAGTTCTAATTCACCCCTCCACTTT.

The CDR3, as DNA: TGTGCCAGCTCACCGCAAGGGGTGAACACTGAAGCTTTCTTT. This sequence encodes CASSPQGVNTEAFF. The V call is TRBV18, the J call TRBJ1-1, with D tentatively TRBD1 (5 bases). Germline loops: CDR1 KGHSH, CDR2 LQKENI. V lost 3 bases and J lost 0, with 8 bases in between. This CDR3 is 14 amino acids long.

The V call is TRBV6-4, the J call TRBJ2-2; D remains ambiguous. V was pared by 6 bases and J by 1 base, with 6 bases between. The CDR3 is made up of 13 amino acids. Germline V lookup: CDR1 MRHNA, CDR2 SNTAGT. CDR3 region: CASRPVNTGELFF. The CDR3 DNA is TGTGCCAGCAGGCCAGTGAACACCGGGGAGCTGTTTTTT.

The genes are TRBV12-3 or TRBV12-4 and TRBJ2-1; the D is unclear. The V and J ends lost 3 bases and 9 bases respectively, with 6 bases between them. The CDR3 contains 11 residues. Written as DNA, the CDR3 is TGTGCCAGCAGTTTTTTAGCTGAGCAGTTCTTC. Its protein is CASSFLAEQFF.

The chain employs TRBV4-2 and TRBJ2-3, with 8 positions matching TRBD2. The CDR3 totals 16 residues. V dropped 5 bases and J dropped 2; count of bases not matched to a gene: 9. Looked up from germline, CDR1 is LGHNA and CDR2 is YNFKEQ. The CDR3, as DNA: TGTGCCAGCAGCTCTTGGGCAGCGGGGGTCACAGATACGCAGTATTTT. It specifies CASSSWAAGVTDTQYF.

This sequence joins TRBV5-5 and TRBJ1-1; D is undetermined. Germline-derived CDR1 and CDR2 are SGHKS and YYEKEE (reference sequence). The V and J ends lost 1 base and 1 base respectively, with 11 bases between them. CDR3 length equals 15 residues. CDR3 in amino acids: CASSLWAIKNTEAFF. CDR3 nucleotides: TGTGCCAGCAGCTTGTGGGCGATAAAGAACACTGAAGCTTTCTTT.